The source of this T cell receptor beta chain is a study of cytomegalovirus exposure and HLA in healthy donors. Study-level background: Approximately 190 million T cells yielded 90 million to 130 million unique TCR beta sequences in earlier analysis.

As concerns this clone: Its antigen is unidentified.

Study-level points and caveats: The investigators catalogued about 170 TCR beta chains as cytomegalovirus-associated. Fewer N-insertions (relative to the 666-donor mean) were reportedly seen in an Asian-associated ancestry cluster in a later analysis. Reportedly, cytomegalovirus status was diagnosed with high sensitivity and specificity.

PCR used 60 Vbeta primers and 13 Jbeta primers. Profiling relied on immunoSEQ multiplex PCR, and the TCRdb table lists in-frame clones only, not all of them. The sample includes tens of thousands of clones. The sequence was obtained from a male donor in good health and CMV-seronegative. Sequences were obtained from PBMCs.

The CDR3 here is CASSLGQYYEQYF. The CDR3 DNA follows: TGTGCCAGCAGCCTTGGACAGTACTACGAGCAGTACTTC. The chain has TRBV7-4 and TRBJ2-5; D possibly corresponds to TRBD1 (6 bases). The end of the DNA fits TRBJ2-7 better, so the J call may be wrong. CDR3 length: 13 amino acids. Looked up from germline, CDR1 is SGHVT and CDR2 is SQSDAQ.